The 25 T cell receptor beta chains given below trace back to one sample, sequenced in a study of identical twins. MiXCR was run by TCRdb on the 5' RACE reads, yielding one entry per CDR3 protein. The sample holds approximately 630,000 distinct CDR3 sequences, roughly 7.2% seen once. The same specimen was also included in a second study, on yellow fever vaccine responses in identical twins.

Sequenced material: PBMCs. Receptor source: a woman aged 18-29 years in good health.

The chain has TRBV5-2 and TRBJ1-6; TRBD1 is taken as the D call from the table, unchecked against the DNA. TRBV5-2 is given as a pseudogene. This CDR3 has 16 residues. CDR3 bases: TGTGCCATGGGCCCTGGACCGACAGGGAATGGGTCACCCCTCCACTTT. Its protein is CAMGPGPTGNGSPLHF.

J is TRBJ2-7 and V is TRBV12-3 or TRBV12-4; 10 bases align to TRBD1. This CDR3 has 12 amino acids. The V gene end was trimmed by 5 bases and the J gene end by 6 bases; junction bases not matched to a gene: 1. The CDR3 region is CASSGTGAEQYF. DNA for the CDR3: TGTGCCAGCAGTGGGACAGGGGCCGAGCAGTACTTC.

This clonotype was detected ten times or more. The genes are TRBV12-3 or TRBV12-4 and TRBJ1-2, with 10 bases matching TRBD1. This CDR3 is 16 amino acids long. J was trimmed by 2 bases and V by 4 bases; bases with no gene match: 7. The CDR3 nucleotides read TGTGCCAGCAGTTCGATGGGACAGGGGCAGAACTATGGCTACACCTTC. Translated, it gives CASSSMGQGQNYGYTF.

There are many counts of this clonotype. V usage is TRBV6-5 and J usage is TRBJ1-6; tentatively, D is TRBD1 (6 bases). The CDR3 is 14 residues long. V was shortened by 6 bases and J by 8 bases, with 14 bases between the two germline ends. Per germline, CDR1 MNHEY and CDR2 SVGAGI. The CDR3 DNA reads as TGTGCCAGCAGATTACAGGGCTTAGATTCACCCCTCCACTTT. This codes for CASRLQGLDSPLHF.

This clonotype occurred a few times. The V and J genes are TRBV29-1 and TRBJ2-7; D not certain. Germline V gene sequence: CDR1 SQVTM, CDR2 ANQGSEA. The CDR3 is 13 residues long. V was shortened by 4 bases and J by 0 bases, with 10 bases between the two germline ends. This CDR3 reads CSVVNWDSYEQYF. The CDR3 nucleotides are TGCAGCGTTGTTAATTGGGACTCCTACGAGCAGTACTTC.

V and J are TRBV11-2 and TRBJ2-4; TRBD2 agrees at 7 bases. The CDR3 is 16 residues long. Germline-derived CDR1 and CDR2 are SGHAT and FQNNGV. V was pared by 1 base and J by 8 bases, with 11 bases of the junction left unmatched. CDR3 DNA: TGTGCCAGCAGCTTAGGCCCAGGACTAGATCGGGACATTCAGTACTTC. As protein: CASSLGPGLDRDIQYF.

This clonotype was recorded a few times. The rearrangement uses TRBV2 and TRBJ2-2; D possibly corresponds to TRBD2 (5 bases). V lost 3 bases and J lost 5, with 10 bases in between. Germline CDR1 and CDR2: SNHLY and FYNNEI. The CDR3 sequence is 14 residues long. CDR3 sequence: CASSERAATGELFF. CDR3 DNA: TGTGCCAGCAGTGAGAGGGCAGCAACCGGGGAGCTGTTTTTT. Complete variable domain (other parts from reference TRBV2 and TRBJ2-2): EPEVTQTPSHQVTQMGQEVILRCVPISNHLYFYWYRQILGQKVEFLVSFYNNEISEKSEIFDDQFSVERPDGSNFTLKIRSTKLEDSAMYFCASSERAATGELFFGEGSRLTVL.

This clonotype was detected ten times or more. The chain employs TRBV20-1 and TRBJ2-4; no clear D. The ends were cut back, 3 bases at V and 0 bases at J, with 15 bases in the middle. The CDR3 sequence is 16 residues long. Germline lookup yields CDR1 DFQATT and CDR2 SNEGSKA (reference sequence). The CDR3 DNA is TGCAGTGCTAGTCCCACCAATGGGATAGCCAAAAACATTCAGTACTTC. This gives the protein CSASPTNGIAKNIQYF.

CDR3 DNA: TGCGCCAGCAGCTTAAGGGAGTTGGAGTACGAGCAGTACTTC. It specifies CASSLRELEYEQYF. V gene TRBV5-1 combines with J gene TRBJ2-7; perhaps TRBD2 as D (5 bases). The CDR3 sequence is 14 residues long. Germline assignment: CDR1 SGHRS and CDR2 YFSETQ. The germline V and J ends were trimmed by 2 bases and 4 bases, with 13 bases remaining between them.

This chain's CDR3 is CASRSARVNTGELFF. CDR3 nucleotides: TGCGCCAGCCGGTCCGCGCGGGTGAACACCGGGGAGCTGTTTTTT. The rearrangement links TRBV4-1 to TRBJ2-2, with D maybe TRBD2 (5 bases). In germline, CDR1 is MGHRA, CDR2 YSYEKL. CDR3 size: 15 residues. The germline V and J ends were trimmed by 8 bases and 1 base, with 14 bases remaining between them.

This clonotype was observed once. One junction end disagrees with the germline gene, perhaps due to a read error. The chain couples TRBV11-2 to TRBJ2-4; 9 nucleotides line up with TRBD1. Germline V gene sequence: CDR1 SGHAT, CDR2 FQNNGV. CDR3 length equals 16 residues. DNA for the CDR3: TGTGCCAGCAGCTTACCGGGGGACAGGGCAAAAAACATTCTGTACTTC. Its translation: CASSLPGDRAKNILYF.

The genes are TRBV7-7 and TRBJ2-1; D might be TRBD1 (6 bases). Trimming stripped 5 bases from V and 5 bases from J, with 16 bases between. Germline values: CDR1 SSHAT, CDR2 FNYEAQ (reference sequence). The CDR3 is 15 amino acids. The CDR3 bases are TGTGCCAGCAGCCAAGGGGGAATTGAGGACAATGAGCAGTTCTTC. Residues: CASSQGGIEDNEQFF.

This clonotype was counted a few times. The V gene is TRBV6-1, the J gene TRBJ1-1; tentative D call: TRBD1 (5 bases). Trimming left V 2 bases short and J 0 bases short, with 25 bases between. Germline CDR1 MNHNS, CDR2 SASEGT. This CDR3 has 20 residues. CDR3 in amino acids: CASSEPSSRARGRLNTEAFF. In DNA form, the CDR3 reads TGTGCCAGCAGTGAACCTAGTAGCAGGGCGCGGGGGAGGTTGAACACTGAAGCTTTCTTT.

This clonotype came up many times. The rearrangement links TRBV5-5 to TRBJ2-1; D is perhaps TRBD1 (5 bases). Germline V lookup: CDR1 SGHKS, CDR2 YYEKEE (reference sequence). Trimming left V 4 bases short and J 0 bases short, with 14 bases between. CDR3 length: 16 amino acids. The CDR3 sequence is CASSHFQGGSYNEQFF. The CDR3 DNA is TGTGCCAGCAGCCATTTTCAGGGCGGCTCCTACAATGAGCAGTTCTTC.

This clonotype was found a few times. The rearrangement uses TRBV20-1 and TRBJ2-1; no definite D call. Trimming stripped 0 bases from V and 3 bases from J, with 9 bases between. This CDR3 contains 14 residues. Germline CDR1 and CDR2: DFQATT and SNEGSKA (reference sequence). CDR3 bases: TGCAGTGCTAGAGATCAGGCGGTCTACAATGAGCAGTTCTTC. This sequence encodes CSARDQAVYNEQFF.

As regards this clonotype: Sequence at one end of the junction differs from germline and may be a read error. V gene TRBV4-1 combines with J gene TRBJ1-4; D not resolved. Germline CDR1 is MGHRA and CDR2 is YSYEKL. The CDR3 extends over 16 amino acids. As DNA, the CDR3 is TGCGCTAGCAGCCAGTTTTTCGCTACAACTAATGAAAAACTGTTTTTT. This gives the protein CASSQFFATTNEKLFF.

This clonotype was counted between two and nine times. CDR3 bases: TGTGCCAGCAGCGCCATGACAAGGAACACTGAAGCTTTCTTT. Translated: CASSAMTRNTEAFF. The chain uses TRBV7-9 and TRBJ1-1; the D is unclear. Trimming stripped 5 bases from V and 1 base from J, with 11 bases between. This CDR3 contains 14 residues. Germline V gives CDR1 SEHNR, CDR2 FQNEAQ (reference sequence).

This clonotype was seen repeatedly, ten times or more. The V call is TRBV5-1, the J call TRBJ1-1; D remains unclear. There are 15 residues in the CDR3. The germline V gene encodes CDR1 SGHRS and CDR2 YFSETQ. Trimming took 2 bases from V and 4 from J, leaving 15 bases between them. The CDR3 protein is CASSLVGSFITEAFF. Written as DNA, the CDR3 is TGCGCCAGCAGCTTAGTAGGGTCTTTTATCACTGAAGCTTTCTTT.

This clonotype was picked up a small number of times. Here the CDR3 DNA reads TGCAGCGTCCCTCAGGGTTCGTACACTGAAGCTTTCTTT. Encoded protein: CSVPQGSYTEAFF. The chain combines TRBV29-1 with TRBJ1-1; D might be TRBD1 (5 bases). Trimming pared 6 bases from V and 3 bases from J, leaving 14 bases between. The CDR3 is made up of 13 amino acids. The germline gives CDR1 SQVTM, CDR2 ANQGSEA.

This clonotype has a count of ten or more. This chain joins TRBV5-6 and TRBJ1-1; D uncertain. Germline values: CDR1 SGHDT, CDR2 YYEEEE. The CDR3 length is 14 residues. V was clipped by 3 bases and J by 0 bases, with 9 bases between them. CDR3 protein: CASSSGRMNTEAFF. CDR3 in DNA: TGTGCCAGCAGCTCAGGACGGATGAACACTGAAGCTTTCTTT.

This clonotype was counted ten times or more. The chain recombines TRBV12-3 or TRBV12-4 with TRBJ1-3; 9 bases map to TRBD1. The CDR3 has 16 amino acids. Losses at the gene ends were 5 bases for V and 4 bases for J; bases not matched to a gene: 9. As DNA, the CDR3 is TGTGCCAGCAGTGGGGGGACAGGGCTGTCGGGAAACACCATATATTTT. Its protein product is CASSGGTGLSGNTIYF.

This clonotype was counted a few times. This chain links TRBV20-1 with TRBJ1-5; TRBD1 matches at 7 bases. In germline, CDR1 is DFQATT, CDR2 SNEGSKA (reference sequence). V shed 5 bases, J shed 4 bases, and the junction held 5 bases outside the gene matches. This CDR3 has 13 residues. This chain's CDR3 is CSAAGTENQPQHF. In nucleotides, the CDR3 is TGCAGTGCTGCCGGGACAGAGAATCAGCCCCAGCATTTT.

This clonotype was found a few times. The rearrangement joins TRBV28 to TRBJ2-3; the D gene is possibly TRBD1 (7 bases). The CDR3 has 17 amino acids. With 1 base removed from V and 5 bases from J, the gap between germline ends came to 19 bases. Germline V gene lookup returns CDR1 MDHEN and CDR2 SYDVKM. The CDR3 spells CASSLYFNRGGRDTQYF. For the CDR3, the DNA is TGTGCCAGCAGTTTATATTTCAACAGGGGAGGCAGAGATACGCAGTATTTT.

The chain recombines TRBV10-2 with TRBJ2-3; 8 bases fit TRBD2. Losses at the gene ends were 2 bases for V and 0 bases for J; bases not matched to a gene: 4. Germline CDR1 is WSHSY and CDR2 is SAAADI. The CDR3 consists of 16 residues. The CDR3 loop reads CASSEMASGSTDTQYF. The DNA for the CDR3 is TGCGCCAGCAGTGAGATGGCTAGCGGGAGCACAGATACGCAGTATTTT.

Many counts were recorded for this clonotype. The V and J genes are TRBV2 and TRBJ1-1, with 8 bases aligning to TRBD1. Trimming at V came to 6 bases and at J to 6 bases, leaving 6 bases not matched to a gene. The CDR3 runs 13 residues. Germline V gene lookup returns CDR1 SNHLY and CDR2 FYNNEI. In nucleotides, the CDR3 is TGTGCCAGCAGGGGACAGGCTTGGGCTGAAGCTTTCTTT. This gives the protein CASRGQAWAEAFF.